This T cell receptor (beta chain) was sequenced in a study of response to subunit inactivated influenza vaccine. Whole-study results and caveats: The authors proposed limited new T cell recruitment per seasonal influenza vaccination.

CDR1 and CDR2 from the germline V gene are SQVTM and ANQGSEA. The CDR3 has 13 residues. V lost 4 bases and J lost 6; bases outside the gene matches: 6. This clonotype showed up just a few times. Its antigen remains unidentified. TCRdb called the RT-PCR reads again in MiXCR, with one record for every CDR3 protein. The sample contains 150,000 to 200,000 distinct CDR3 sequences, about a tenth of which appear only once. The input for sequencing was non-naive T cells sorted from PBMCs, taken roughly 6 weeks after vaccination. The clonotype comes from a man aged 45-65 years who received an inactivated influenza vaccine. The chain recombines TRBV29-1 with TRBJ1-1, with 9 bases aligning to TRBD1. The CDR3 here is CSVVTGGPPEAFF. The CDR3, as DNA: TGCAGCGTTGTGACAGGGGGACCTCCTGAAGCTTTCTTT.